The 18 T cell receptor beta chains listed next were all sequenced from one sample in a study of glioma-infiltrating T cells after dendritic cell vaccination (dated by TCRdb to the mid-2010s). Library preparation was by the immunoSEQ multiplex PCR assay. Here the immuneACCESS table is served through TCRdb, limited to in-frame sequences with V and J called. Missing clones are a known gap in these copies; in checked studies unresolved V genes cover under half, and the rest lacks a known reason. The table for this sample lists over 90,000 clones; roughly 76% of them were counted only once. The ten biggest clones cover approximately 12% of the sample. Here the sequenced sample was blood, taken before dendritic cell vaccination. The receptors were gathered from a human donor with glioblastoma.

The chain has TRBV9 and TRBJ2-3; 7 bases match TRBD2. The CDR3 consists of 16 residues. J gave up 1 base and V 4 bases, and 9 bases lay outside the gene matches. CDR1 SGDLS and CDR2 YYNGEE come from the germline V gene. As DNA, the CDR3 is TGTGCCAGCAGCCCGCCGGCCCGGGGGGGCACAGATACGCAGTATTTT. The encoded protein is CASSPPARGGTDTQYF.

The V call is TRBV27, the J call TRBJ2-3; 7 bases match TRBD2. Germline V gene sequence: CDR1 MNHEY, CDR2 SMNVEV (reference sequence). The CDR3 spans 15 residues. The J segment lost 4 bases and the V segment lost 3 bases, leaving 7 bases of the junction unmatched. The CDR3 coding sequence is TGTGCCAGCAGTTTTCGGCTAGCGGTGGCAGATACGCAGTATTTT. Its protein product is CASSFRLAVADTQYF.

The CDR3 here is CASSQVSGSPYEQYF. DNA of the CDR3: TGCGCCAGCAGCCAGGTTTCGGGTTCTCCCTACGAGCAGTACTTC. The V and J genes are TRBV4-1 and TRBJ2-7; D is undetermined. Germline V gene data show CDR1 as MGHRA and CDR2 as YSYEKL. The CDR3 length is 15 residues. Trimming took 3 bases from V and 2 from J, leaving 14 bases between them.

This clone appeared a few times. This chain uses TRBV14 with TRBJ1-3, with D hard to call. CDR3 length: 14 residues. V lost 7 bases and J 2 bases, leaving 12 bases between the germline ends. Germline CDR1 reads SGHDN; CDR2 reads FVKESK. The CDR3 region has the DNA TGTGCCAGCATGAGGAGTCTAACTGGAAACACCATATATTTT. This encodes CASMRSLTGNTIYF.

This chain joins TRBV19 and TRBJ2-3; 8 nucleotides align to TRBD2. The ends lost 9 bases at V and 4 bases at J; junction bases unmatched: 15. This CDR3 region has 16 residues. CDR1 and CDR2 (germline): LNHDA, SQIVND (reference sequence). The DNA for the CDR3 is TGTGCCAGGATAATTTTAGAGCGGGGGTTCTCAGATACGCAGTATTTT. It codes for CARIILERGFSDTQYF.

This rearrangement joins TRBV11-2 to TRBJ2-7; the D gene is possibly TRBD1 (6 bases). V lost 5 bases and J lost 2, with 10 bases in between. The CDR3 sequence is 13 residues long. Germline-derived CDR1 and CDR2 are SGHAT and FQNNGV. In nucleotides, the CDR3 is TGTGCCAGCAGCCAGGACAGAGCCTACGAGCAGTACTTC. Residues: CASSQDRAYEQYF.

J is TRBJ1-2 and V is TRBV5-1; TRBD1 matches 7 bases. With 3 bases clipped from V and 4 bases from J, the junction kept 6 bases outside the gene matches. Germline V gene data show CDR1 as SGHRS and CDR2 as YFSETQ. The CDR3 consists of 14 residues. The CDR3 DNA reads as TGCGCCAGCAGCTCAACGGGACAGCCCTATGGCTACACCTTC. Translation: CASSSTGQPYGYTF.

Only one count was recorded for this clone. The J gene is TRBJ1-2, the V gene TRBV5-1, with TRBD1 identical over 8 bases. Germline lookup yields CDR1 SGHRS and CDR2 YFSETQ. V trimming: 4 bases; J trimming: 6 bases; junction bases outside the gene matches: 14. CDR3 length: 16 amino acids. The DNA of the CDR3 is TGCGCCAGCAGCACGGTTCCAGGGGGCGTTGATGATGGCTACACCTTC. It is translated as CASSTVPGGVDDGYTF.

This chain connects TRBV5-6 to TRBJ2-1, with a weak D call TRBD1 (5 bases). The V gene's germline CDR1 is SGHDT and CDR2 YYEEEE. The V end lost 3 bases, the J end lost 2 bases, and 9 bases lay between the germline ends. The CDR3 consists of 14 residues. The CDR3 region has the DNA TGTGCCAGCAGCTGGACAACCACCTACAATGAGCAGTTCTTC. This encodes CASSWTTTYNEQFF. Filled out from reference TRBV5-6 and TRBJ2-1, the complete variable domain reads DAGVTQSPTHLIKTRGQQVTLRCSPKSGHDTVSWYQQALGQGPQFIFQYYEEEERQRGNFPDRFSGHQFPNYSSELNVNALLLGDSALYLCASSWTTTYNEQFFGPGTRLTVL.

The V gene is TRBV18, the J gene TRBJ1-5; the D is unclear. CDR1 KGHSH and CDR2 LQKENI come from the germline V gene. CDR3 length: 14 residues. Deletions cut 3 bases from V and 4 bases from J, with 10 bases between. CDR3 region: CASSPGIVNQPQHF. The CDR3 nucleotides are TGTGCCAGCTCACCCGGGATTGTTAATCAGCCCCAGCATTTT.

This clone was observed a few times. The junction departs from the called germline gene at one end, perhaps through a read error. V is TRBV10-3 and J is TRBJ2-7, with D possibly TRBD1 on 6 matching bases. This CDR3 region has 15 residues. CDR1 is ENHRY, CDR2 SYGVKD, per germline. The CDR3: CASSYRDRPLGEQYF. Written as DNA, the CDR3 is TGTGCCAGCAGTTACCGCGACAGGCCCTTAGGCGAGCAGTACTTC.

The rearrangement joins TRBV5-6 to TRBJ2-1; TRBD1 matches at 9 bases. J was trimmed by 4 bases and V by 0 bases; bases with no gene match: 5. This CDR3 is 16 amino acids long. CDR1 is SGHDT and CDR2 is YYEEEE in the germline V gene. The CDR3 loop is CASSLALQGAYNEQFF. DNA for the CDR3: TGTGCCAGCAGCTTGGCCTTACAGGGGGCGTACAATGAGCAGTTCTTC.

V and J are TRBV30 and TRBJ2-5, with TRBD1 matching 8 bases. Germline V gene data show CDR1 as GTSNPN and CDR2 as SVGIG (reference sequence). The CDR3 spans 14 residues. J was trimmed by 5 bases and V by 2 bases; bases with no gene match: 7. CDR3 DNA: TGTGCCTGGAGTCCCCGACAGGGGTGGGAGACCCAGTACTTC. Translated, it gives CAWSPRQGWETQYF.

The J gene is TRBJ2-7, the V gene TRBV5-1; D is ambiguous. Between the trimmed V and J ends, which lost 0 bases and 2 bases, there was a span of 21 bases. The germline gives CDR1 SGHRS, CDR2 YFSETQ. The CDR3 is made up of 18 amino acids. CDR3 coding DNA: TGCGCCAGCAGCTTGGGCCCCCGGGTCTCATACCCTACCTACGAGCAGTACTTC. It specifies CASSLGPRVSYPTYEQYF.

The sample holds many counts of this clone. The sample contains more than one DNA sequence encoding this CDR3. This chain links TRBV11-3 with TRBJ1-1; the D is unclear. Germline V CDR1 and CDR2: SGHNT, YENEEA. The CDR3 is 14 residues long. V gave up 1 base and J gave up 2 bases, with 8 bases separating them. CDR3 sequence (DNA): TGTGCCAGCAGCTTAGGCCGCGCAAACACTGAAGCTTTCTTT. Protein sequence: CASSLGRANTEAFF.

The CDR3, as DNA: TGTGCCAGCAGCTTAGAGGGCAGGGCGAACACCGGGGAGCTGTTTTTT. It encodes CASSLEGRANTGELFF. This chain links TRBV11-2 with TRBJ2-2, with D perhaps matching TRBD1 (5 bases). The CDR3 loop spans 16 amino acids. V was cut by 0 bases and J by 0 bases, with 8 bases left in between. CDR1 and CDR2 (germline): SGHAT, FQNNGV.

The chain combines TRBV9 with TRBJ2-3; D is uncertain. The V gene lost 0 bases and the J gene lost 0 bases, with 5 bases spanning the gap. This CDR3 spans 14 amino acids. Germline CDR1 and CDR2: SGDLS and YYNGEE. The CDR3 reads CASSVGHSTDTQYF. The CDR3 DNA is TGTGCCAGCAGCGTAGGTCATAGCACAGATACGCAGTATTTT.

The DNA for the CDR3 is TGCGCCAGCAGCCAAGTCGAGACAGGGGTCCATGAGCAGTTCTTC. It encodes CASSQVETGVHEQFF. This sequence joins TRBV4-1 and TRBJ2-1, with 8 bases matching TRBD1. Looked up from germline, CDR1 is MGHRA and CDR2 is YSYEKL. This CDR3 spans 15 amino acids. J lost 8 bases, V lost 1 base, and 7 bases had no gene match.